Presented here are 10 T cell receptor beta chains from one specimen sequenced in a study of blood T cell repertoires in COVID-19. Repertoires were generated with immunoSEQ multiplex PCR, while TCRdb's copy carries only in-frame clones and drops some. The sample shows under 20,000 clones, around 94% of them seen only once. The sample consisted of peripheral blood. Receptors were obtained from a human donor in a cohort sampled during active COVID-19.

J is TRBJ2-7 and V is TRBV20-1, with a weak D call TRBD1 (5 bases). This CDR3 has 14 amino acids. The V gene lost 3 bases and the J gene lost 6 bases, with 18 bases spanning the gap. Germline V gene lookup returns CDR1 DFQATT and CDR2 SNEGSKA (reference sequence). The CDR3 spells CSASRSDGRGEQYF. CDR3 bases: TGCAGTGCTAGTAGATCGGACGGTAGGGGCGAGCAGTACTTC.

The V and J genes are TRBV7-9 and TRBJ2-5, with D unresolved. The CDR3 sequence is 13 residues long. Germline CDR1 is SEHNR and CDR2 is FQNEAQ (reference sequence). The ends were cut back, 6 bases at V and 1 base at J, with 9 bases in the middle. The CDR3 nucleotides are TGTGCCAGCAGACTCCTACCCCAAGAGACCCAGTACTTC. Translation gives CASRLLPQETQYF.

CDR3 amino acids: CASRYRTSGAPFVHEQFF. The CDR3 DNA reads TGTGCCAGCAGATATAGGACTAGCGGGGCCCCATTTGTTCATGAGCAGTTCTTC. This sequence joins TRBV13 and TRBJ2-1; 12 bases are a match to TRBD2. Germline V gene lookup returns CDR1 PRHDT and CDR2 FYEKMQ (reference sequence). This CDR3 spans 18 amino acids. The trim removed 6 bases at V and 8 bases at J, leaving 17 bases unmatched.

This sequence joins TRBV4-3 and TRBJ2-3; D gene uncertain. Germline V lookup: CDR1 LGHNA, CDR2 YSLEER. V lost 1 base, J lost 11 bases, and 13 bases lay in between. The length of the CDR3 is 13 residues. The CDR3 DNA reads TGCGCCAGCAGCCAAGGGCCCCACACGGGGCAGTATTTT. Protein product: CASSQGPHTGQYF.

The chain links TRBV19 to TRBJ1-2, with a possible D match to TRBD1 (6 bases). This CDR3 comprises 14 residues. Trimming cost V 6 bases and J 8 bases, with 19 bases left between them. CDR1 is LNHDA, CDR2 SQIVND, per germline (reference sequence). CDR3 nucleotide sequence: TGTGCCAGTAGCCTCCCGGGGGGCGCAGGCGGCTACACCTTC. Translating it yields CASSLPGGAGGYTF.

The J gene is TRBJ2-3, the V gene TRBV7-3, with TRBD2 identical over 9 bases. The trim removed 1 base at V and 6 bases at J, leaving 14 bases unmatched. The CDR3 length is 18 residues. From germline, CDR1 is SGHTA and CDR2 FQGTGA. The CDR3 reads CASSLSGWTSVRGDTQYF. The CDR3 DNA is TGTGCCAGCAGCTTAAGTGGGTGGACTAGCGTTCGGGGGGATACGCAGTATTTT.

The V and J genes are TRBV12-3 or TRBV12-4 and TRBJ2-1; D remains unclear. The CDR3 has 13 amino acids. Trimming left V 6 bases short and J 4 bases short, with 10 bases between. CDR3 DNA sequence: TGTGCCAGCAGCGACATAAATTACAATGAGCAGTTCTTC. Residues: CASSDINYNEQFF.

The chain combines TRBV7-9 with TRBJ2-7, with a tentative D call TRBD2 (5 bases). The V end lost 4 bases, the J end lost 5 bases, and 15 bases lay between the germline ends. The length of the CDR3 is 14 residues. Germline V gene sequence: CDR1 SEHNR, CDR2 FQNEAQ (reference sequence). The DNA of the CDR3 is TGTGCCAGCAGCTCCCAAGGCGGGCTACACGAGCAGTACTTC. Translated, it gives CASSSQGGLHEQYF. The variable domain in full, with the rest retrieved from reference TRBV7-9 and TRBJ2-7, is DTGVSQNPRHKITKRGQNVTFRCDPISEHNRLYWYRQTLGQGPEFLTYFQNEAQLEKSRLLSDRFSAERPKGSFSTLEIQRTEQGDSAMYLCASSSQGGLHEQYFGPGTRLTVT.

The genes are TRBV30 and TRBJ2-7; 7 nucleotides match TRBD1. The CDR3 loop spans 12 amino acids. Germline V lookup: CDR1 GTSNPN, CDR2 SVGIG (reference sequence). V lost 5 bases to trimming and J lost 1 base; unmatched junction nucleotides: 2. The CDR3 spells CAWGQDSYEQYF. The CDR3 coding sequence is TGTGCCTGGGGACAGGATTCCTACGAGCAGTACTTC.

The chain is built from TRBV28 and TRBJ1-5; weak D call: TRBD1 (5 bases). Trimming cost V 6 bases and J 9 bases, with 9 bases left between them. The CDR3 sequence is 11 residues long. Germline CDR1 reads MDHEN; CDR2 reads SYDVKM. CDR3 residues: CASSGGGPQHF. Here the CDR3 DNA reads TGTGCCAGCAGCGGCGGGGGGCCCCAGCATTTT.